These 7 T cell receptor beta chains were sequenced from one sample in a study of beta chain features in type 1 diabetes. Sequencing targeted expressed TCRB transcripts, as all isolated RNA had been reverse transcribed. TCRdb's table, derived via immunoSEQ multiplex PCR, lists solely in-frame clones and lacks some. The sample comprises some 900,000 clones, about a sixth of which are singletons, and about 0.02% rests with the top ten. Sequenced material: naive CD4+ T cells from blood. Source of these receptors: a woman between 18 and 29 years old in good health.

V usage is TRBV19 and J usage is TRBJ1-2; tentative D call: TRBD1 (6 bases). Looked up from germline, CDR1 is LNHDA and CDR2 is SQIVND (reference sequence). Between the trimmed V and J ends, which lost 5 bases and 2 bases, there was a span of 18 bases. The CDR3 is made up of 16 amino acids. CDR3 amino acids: CASSSDSSPLNYGYTF. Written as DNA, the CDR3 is TGTGCCAGTAGTTCGGACAGCTCCCCGCTGAACTATGGCTACACCTTC.

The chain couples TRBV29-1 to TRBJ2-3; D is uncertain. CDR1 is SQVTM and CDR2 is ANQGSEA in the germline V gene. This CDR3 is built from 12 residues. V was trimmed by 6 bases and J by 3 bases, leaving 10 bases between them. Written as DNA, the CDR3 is TGCAGCGTCGTAAAAGTGACAGATACGCAGTATTTT. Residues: CSVVKVTDTQYF.

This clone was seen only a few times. The CDR3 DNA reads as TGCGCCAGCAGCTTGGGACCGACACATAACAATGAGCAGTTCTTC. It yields the protein CASSLGPTHNNEQFF. The chain couples TRBV5-1 to TRBJ2-1; D ambiguous. The germline V and J ends were trimmed by 0 bases and 5 bases, with 12 bases remaining between them. CDR1 and CDR2 (germline): SGHRS, YFSETQ. The CDR3 length is 15 residues.

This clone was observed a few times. CDR3 coding DNA: TGTGCCAGCAGCTTAATGAGCAATCAGCCCCAGCATTTT. This gives the protein CASSLMSNQPQHF. The V call is TRBV11-2, the J call TRBJ1-5; D unresolved. The ends were cut back, 2 bases at V and 1 base at J, with 3 bases in the middle. Germline V gene data show CDR1 as SGHAT and CDR2 as FQNNGV. The CDR3 consists of 13 residues.

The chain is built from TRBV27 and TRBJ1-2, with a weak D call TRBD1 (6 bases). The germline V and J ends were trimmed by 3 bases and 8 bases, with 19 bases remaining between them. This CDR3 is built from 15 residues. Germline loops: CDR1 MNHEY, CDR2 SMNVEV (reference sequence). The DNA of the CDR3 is TGTGCCAGCAGTTTCATAGGGACATCGTTCGGGGGCTACACCTTC. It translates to CASSFIGTSFGGYTF.

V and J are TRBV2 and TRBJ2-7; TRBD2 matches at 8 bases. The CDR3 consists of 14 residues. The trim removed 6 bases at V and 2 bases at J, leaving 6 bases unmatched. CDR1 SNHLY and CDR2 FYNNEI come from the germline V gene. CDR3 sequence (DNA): TGTGCCAGCAGACTCGGACTAGCCCCCTACGAGCAGTACTTC. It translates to CASRLGLAPYEQYF.

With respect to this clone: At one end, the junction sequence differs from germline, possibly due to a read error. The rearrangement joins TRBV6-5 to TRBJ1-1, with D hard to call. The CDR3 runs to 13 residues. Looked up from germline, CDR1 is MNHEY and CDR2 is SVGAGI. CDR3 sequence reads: CAISESSHIEAFF. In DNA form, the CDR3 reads TGTGCCATCAGTGAGTCGTCACACATTGAAGCTTTCTTT.